Presented here are 6 T cell receptor beta chains from one specimen sequenced in a study of T cells in Graves' hyperthyroidism and ophthalmopathy. The TCR beta CDR3 regions underwent amplification using RNA transcripts as the source. First-round RT-PCR of the TCR CDR3 relied on the HTBI primer set. TCRdb re-called the multiplex PCR reads with MiXCR, one entry per CDR3 protein. This table holds 400,000 to 550,000 distinct CDR3 sequences, approximately 25% found once. The sample consisted of blood. The receptors come from a woman in her 30s with Graves' ophthalmopathy.

The sample holds many counts of this clonotype. CDR3 sequence reads: CASTPGRDRVRQPQHF. Here the CDR3 DNA reads TGTGCCAGTACCCCAGGGCGGGACAGGGTACGTCAGCCCCAGCATTTT. This rearrangement joins TRBV19 to TRBJ1-5; 9 bases line up with TRBD1. Losses at the gene ends were 7 bases for V and 6 bases for J; bases not matched to a gene: 13. There are 16 residues in the CDR3. Germline CDR1 is LNHDA and CDR2 is SQIVND (reference sequence).

This chain links TRBV9 with TRBJ2-2; D remains unclear. The V gene lost 0 bases and the J gene lost 6 bases, with 6 bases spanning the gap. CDR1 and CDR2 from the germline V gene are SGDLS and YYNGEE. The CDR3 has 13 amino acids. CDR3 sequence reads: CASSVVSAGELFF. CDR3 in DNA: TGTGCCAGCAGCGTAGTTTCTGCCGGGGAGCTGTTTTTT.

The V and J genes are TRBV20-1 and TRBJ2-7; TRBD2 agrees at 12 bases. V was clipped by 6 bases and J by 3 bases; unmatched bases: 9. The CDR3 is 15 residues long. Germline V gives CDR1 DFQATT, CDR2 SNEGSKA (reference sequence). The DNA for the CDR3 is TGCAGTGCGGAAGGGGGACTAGCGGGCCACTACGAGCAGTACTTC. This sequence encodes CSAEGGLAGHYEQYF.

V is TRBV19 and J is TRBJ2-2; D might be TRBD1 or TRBD2, each matching 6 bases. Germline values: CDR1 LNHDA, CDR2 SQIVND (reference sequence). Trimming shortened V by 7 bases and J by 4 bases, and 13 bases separated the two germline ends. The CDR3 totals 14 residues. CDR3 region: CASNPGEATGELFF. The CDR3 region has the DNA TGTGCCAGTAACCCAGGGGAGGCCACCGGGGAGCTGTTTTTT.

This clonotype was detected ten times or more. The chain has TRBV7-6 and TRBJ2-7; D is ambiguous. Trimming cost V 6 bases and J 4 bases, with 19 bases left between them. Germline V CDR1 and CDR2: SGHVS, FNYEAQ. The CDR3 sequence is 15 residues long. CDR3 bases: TGTGCCAGCAGTCCCTTGGGTGGGATCTTTTACGAGCAGTACTTC. Its translation: CASSPLGGIFYEQYF.

This chain connects TRBV7-2 to TRBJ1-3; possible D gene TRBD1, 5 bases. The germline gives CDR1 SGHTA, CDR2 FQGNSA. This CDR3 comprises 12 residues. V gave up 5 bases and J gave up 10 bases, with 12 bases separating them. The DNA for the CDR3 is TGTGCCAGCAGCCCTAATGGGGGGACCATATATTTT. This codes for CASSPNGGTIYF.